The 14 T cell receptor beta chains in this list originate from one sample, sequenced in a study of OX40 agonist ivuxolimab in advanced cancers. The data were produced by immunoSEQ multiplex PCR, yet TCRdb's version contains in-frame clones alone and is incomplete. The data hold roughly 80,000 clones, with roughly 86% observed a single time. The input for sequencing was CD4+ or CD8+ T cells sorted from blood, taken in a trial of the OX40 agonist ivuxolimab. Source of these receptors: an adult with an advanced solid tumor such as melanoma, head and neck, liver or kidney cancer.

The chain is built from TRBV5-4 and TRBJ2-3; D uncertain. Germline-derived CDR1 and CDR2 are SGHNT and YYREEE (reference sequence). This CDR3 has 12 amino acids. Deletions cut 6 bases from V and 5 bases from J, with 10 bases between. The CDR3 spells CASTGSEDTQYF. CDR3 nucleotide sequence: TGTGCCAGCACTGGGTCGGAAGATACGCAGTATTTT.

CDR3 DNA: TGTGCCAGTAGACCCAGGGGGGCCGCCACTGAAGCTTTCTTT. This encodes CASRPRGAATEAFF. The V gene is TRBV19, the J gene TRBJ1-1; 7 nucleotides line up with TRBD1. Trimming cost V 6 bases and J 4 bases; bases outside gene matches: 8. Germline CDR1 and CDR2: LNHDA and SQIVND (reference sequence). The length of the CDR3 is 14 residues. The full variable domain, with the rest looked up from reference TRBV19 and TRBJ1-1, is DGGITQSPKYLFRKEGQNVTLSCEQNLNHDAMYWYRQDPGQGLRLIYYSQIVNDFQKGDIAEGYSVSREKKESFPLTVTSAQKNPTAFYLCASRPRGAATEAFFGQGTRLTVV.

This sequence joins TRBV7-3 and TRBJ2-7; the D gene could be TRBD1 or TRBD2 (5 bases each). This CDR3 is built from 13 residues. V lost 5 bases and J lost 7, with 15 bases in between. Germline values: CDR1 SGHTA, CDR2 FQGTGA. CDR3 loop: CASSTDLEGEQYF. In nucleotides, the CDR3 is TGTGCCAGCAGCACCGACCTAGAGGGGGAGCAGTACTTC.

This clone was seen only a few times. This CDR3 is CASSDQGVGELFF. The CDR3 nucleotides are TGTGCCAGCAGCGACCAGGGAGTCGGGGAGCTGTTTTTT. The J gene is TRBJ2-2, the V gene TRBV2; tentatively, D is TRBD1 or TRBD2 (5 bases each). The ends were cut back, 6 bases at V and 7 bases at J, with 12 bases in the middle. The CDR3 sequence is 13 residues long. Looked up from germline, CDR1 is SNHLY and CDR2 is FYNNEI.

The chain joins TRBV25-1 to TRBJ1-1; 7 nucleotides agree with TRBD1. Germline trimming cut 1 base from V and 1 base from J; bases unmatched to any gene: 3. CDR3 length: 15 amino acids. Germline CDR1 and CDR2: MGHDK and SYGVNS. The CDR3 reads CASSELGTENTEAFF. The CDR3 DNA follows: TGTGCCAGCAGTGAATTGGGGACAGAGAACACTGAAGCTTTCTTT.

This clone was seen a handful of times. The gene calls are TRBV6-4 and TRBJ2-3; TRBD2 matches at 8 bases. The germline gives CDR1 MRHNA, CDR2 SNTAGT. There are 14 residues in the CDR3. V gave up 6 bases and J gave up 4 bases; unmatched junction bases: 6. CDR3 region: CASSEGLDADTQYF. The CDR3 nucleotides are TGTGCCAGCAGCGAGGGACTAGACGCAGATACGCAGTATTTT.

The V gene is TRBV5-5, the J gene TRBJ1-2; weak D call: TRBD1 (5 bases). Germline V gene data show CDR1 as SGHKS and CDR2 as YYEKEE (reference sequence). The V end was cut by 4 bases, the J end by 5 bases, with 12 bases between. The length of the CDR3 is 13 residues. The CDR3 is CASSLDTGYGYTF. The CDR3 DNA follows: TGTGCCAGCAGCCTGGATACAGGTTATGGCTACACCTTC.

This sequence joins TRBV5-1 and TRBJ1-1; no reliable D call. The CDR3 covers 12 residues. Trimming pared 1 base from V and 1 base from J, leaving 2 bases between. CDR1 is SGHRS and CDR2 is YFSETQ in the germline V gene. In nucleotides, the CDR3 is TGCGCCAGCAGCTTGCCGAACACTGAAGCTTTCTTT. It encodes CASSLPNTEAFF.

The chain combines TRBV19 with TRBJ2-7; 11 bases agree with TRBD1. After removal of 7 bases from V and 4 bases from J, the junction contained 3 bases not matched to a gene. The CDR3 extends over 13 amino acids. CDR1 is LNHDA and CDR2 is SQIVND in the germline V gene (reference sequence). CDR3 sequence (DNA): TGTGCCAGTAACGGACAGGGGGCGTACGAGCAGTACTTC. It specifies CASNGQGAYEQYF.

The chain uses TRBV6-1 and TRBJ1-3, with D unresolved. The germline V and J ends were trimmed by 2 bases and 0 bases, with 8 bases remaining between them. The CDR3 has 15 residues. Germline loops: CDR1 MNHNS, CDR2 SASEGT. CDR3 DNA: TGTGCCAGCAGTGAATGGGAGAGCTCTGGAAACACCATATATTTT. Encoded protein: CASSEWESSGNTIYF.

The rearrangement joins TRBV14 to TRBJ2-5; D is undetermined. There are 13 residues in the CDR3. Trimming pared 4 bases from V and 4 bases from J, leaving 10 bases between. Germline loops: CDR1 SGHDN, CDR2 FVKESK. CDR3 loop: CASSRSQGETQYF. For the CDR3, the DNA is TGTGCCAGCAGCCGTTCCCAAGGAGAGACCCAGTACTTC.

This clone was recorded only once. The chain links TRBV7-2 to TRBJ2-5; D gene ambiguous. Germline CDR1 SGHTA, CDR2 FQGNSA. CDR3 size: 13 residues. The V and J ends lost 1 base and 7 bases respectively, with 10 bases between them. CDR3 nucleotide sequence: TGTGCCAGCAGCTTAGGAGGTTTGGGGACCCAGTACTTC. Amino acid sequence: CASSLGGLGTQYF.

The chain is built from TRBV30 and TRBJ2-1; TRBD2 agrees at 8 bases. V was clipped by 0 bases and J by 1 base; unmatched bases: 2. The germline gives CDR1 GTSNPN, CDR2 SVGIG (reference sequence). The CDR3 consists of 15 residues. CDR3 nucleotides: TGTGCCTGGAGTGTGGCGGGAGGTTCCTACAATGAGCAGTTCTTC. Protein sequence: CAWSVAGGSYNEQFF.

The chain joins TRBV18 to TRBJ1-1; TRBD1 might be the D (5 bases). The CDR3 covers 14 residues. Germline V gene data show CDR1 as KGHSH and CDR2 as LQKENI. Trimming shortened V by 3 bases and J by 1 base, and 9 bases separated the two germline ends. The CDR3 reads CASSPSTGNTEAFF. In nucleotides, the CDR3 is TGTGCCAGCTCACCTTCTACAGGGAACACTGAAGCTTTCTTT.